These 28 T cell receptor beta chains share one sample of origin, sequenced in a study of cytomegalovirus exposure and HLA in healthy donors. PCR was performed using 60 Vbeta and 13 Jbeta primers. Some clones are missing from TCRdb's copy, which holds only in-frame ones; the method was immunoSEQ multiplex PCR. Among 150,000 to 200,000 clones listed, roughly 87% were seen once. The sample consisted of PBMCs. These receptor sequences come from a man in his forties in good health and CMV-seronegative.

This chain joins TRBV7-3 and TRBJ2-1; maybe TRBD2 (7 bases). Between the trimmed V and J ends, which lost 4 bases and 7 bases, there was a span of 17 bases. CDR3 length equals 15 residues. Germline V lookup: CDR1 SGHTA, CDR2 FQGTGA. The CDR3 nucleotides read TGTGCCAGCAGCTCCACTAGCGCTAGGGGGAATGAGCAGTTCTTC. It is translated as CASSSTSARGNEQFF.

This chain links TRBV6-4 with TRBJ1-6, with 9 positions matching TRBD1. This CDR3 has 15 amino acids. V gave up 6 bases and J gave up 10 bases; unmatched junction bases: 10. Germline V gene sequence: CDR1 MRHNA, CDR2 SNTAGT. CDR3 region: CASRAGTGPSSPLHF. CDR3 DNA: TGTGCCAGCAGAGCCGGGACAGGGCCAAGCTCACCCCTCCACTTT.

The V call is TRBV4-2, the J call TRBJ2-2, with D perhaps TRBD2 (6 bases). From germline, CDR1 is LGHNA and CDR2 YNFKEQ. CDR3 length: 17 amino acids. V was shortened by 1 base and J by 6 bases, with 18 bases between the two germline ends. This CDR3 reads CASSQGSSMGRPGELFF. The CDR3, as DNA: TGTGCCAGCAGCCAAGGATCCTCTATGGGGAGGCCCGGGGAGCTGTTTTTT.

This chain connects TRBV5-1 to TRBJ1-5; the match to TRBD1 covers 10 bases. Germline CDR1 is SGHRS and CDR2 is YFSETQ. CDR3 length: 16 residues. Trimming cost V 3 bases and J 4 bases; bases outside gene matches: 7. CDR3 nucleotide sequence: TGCGCCAGCAGCTCGGGACAGGGGCGGGCTAATCAGCCCCAGCATTTT. Translating it yields CASSSGQGRANQPQHF.

V usage is TRBV25-1 and J usage is TRBJ1-4; TRBD1 matches at 7 bases. Per germline, CDR1 MGHDK and CDR2 SYGVNS. There are 18 residues in the CDR3. V shed 0 bases and J 0 bases; nucleotides not matched to a gene: 7. CDR3 amino acids: CASSEYRRGPATNEKLFF. CDR3 bases: TGTGCCAGCAGTGAATATAGAAGGGGGCCGGCAACTAATGAAAAACTGTTTTTT.

On this clone itself: Additional DNA sequences in this sample encode the identical CDR3. The chain couples TRBV4-3 to TRBJ2-7; 8 bases line up with TRBD1. CDR3 length: 14 amino acids. Trimming removed 1 base from V and 4 bases from J; junction bases left unmatched: 3. Germline lookup yields CDR1 LGHNA and CDR2 YSLEER. The CDR3 region is CASSQGTGTYEQYF. CDR3 nucleotide sequence: TGCGCCAGCAGCCAAGGGACAGGGACATACGAGCAGTACTTC.

CDR3 sequence (DNA): TGTGCCAGCAGCTTAGCGATAGGTCAGGGGAGTGAAAAACTGTTTTTT. Translation gives CASSLAIGQGSEKLFF. This chain links TRBV7-2 with TRBJ1-4; tentatively, D is TRBD1 (6 bases). Trimming pared 0 bases from V and 7 bases from J, leaving 15 bases between. Germline CDR1 SGHTA, CDR2 FQGNSA. This CDR3 comprises 16 residues. Looking up the rest from reference TRBV7-2 and TRBJ1-4 gives the full variable domain: GAGVSQSPSNKVTEKGKDVELRCDPISGHTALYWYRQSLGQGLEFLIYFQGNSAPDKSGLPSDRFSAERTGGSVSTLTIQRTQQEDSAVYLCASSLAIGQGSEKLFFGSGTQLSVL.

The chain has TRBV5-1 and TRBJ2-1; D may be TRBD2 (5 bases). CDR3 size: 13 residues. Trimming pared 1 base from V and 5 bases from J, leaving 7 bases between. From germline, CDR1 is SGHRS and CDR2 YFSETQ. The CDR3 loop reads CASSLSGNNEQFF. The CDR3 coding sequence is TGCGCCAGCAGCTTGAGCGGAAACAATGAGCAGTTCTTC.

The chain employs TRBV27 and TRBJ2-7, with D tentatively TRBD1 (6 bases). CDR1 is MNHEY and CDR2 is SMNVEV in the germline V gene (reference sequence). V lost 3 bases and J 2 bases, leaving 14 bases between the germline ends. This CDR3 region has 15 residues. CDR3 residues: CASSLAQGRAYEQYF. In DNA form, the CDR3 reads TGTGCCAGCAGTTTGGCTCAGGGGCGAGCCTACGAGCAGTACTTC.

The chain combines TRBV4-3 with TRBJ2-7; tentative D call: TRBD2 (5 bases). V was trimmed by 0 bases and J by 1 base, leaving 10 bases between them. Germline V gene lookup returns CDR1 LGHNA and CDR2 YSLEER. This CDR3 has 15 residues. The CDR3 coding sequence is TGCGCCAGCAGCCAAGATCTGGGCGGGTCCTACGAGCAGTACTTC. It is translated as CASSQDLGGSYEQYF.

This chain connects TRBV4-2 to TRBJ2-6; maybe TRBD2 (5 bases). The germline V gene encodes CDR1 LGHNA and CDR2 YNFKEQ. The CDR3 totals 21 residues. V lost 4 bases and J 2 bases, leaving 27 bases between the germline ends. Written as DNA, the CDR3 is TGTGCCAGCAGCCCAAAACCGGTTTTGGCGGGTCTAGAGGCTGGGGCCAACGTCCTGACTTTC. This sequence encodes CASSPKPVLAGLEAGANVLTF.

This chain connects TRBV5-7 to TRBJ1-5; 8 nucleotides align to TRBD1. TRBV5-7 belongs to the ORF category, with a function that is uncertain. The CDR3 runs to 16 residues. Trimming took 4 bases from V and 7 from J; bases not matched to a gene: 13. CDR3 sequence reads: CASSRTRTGCRQPQHF. CDR3 sequence (DNA): TGTGCCAGCAGCCGTACAAGGACAGGGTGCAGACAGCCCCAGCATTTT.

The chain employs TRBV9 and TRBJ1-2; perhaps TRBD1 as D (6 bases). V dropped 5 bases and J dropped 2 bases, with 16 bases sitting between them. CDR1 and CDR2 from the germline V gene are SGDLS and YYNGEE. This CDR3 spans 15 amino acids. CDR3 DNA: TGTGCCAGCAGTAAAAACAGGGACCTAAACTATGGCTACACCTTC. As protein: CASSKNRDLNYGYTF.

The chain uses TRBV2 and TRBJ2-3, with D possibly TRBD1 on 6 matching bases. Trimming stripped 6 bases from V and 2 bases from J, with 9 bases between. This CDR3 comprises 13 residues. The germline V gene encodes CDR1 SNHLY and CDR2 FYNNEI. The CDR3 bases are TGTGCCAGCAGGGACAGAACCACAGATACGCAGTATTTT. Translated, it gives CASRDRTTDTQYF.

The chain combines TRBV4-3 with TRBJ2-4; tentative D call: TRBD2 (5 bases). V shed 0 bases and J shed 4 bases, with 13 bases lying between them. In germline, CDR1 is LGHNA, CDR2 YSLEER. This CDR3 spans 16 amino acids. This chain's CDR3 is CASSQDRTSSKNIQYF. The DNA of the CDR3 is TGCGCCAGCAGCCAAGATAGAACTAGTAGTAAAAACATTCAGTACTTC.

This clone was seen a few times. This chain connects TRBV5-5 to TRBJ2-3; D call uncertain. The germline V gene encodes CDR1 SGHKS and CDR2 YYEKEE (reference sequence). The CDR3 runs 13 residues. The germline V and J ends were trimmed by 6 bases and 3 bases, with 11 bases remaining between them. CDR3 loop: CASTPEMTDTQYF. DNA for the CDR3: TGTGCCAGCACCCCCGAGATGACAGATACGCAGTATTTT.

The V gene is TRBV5-1, the J gene TRBJ2-2, with 9 positions matching TRBD1. Germline values: CDR1 SGHRS, CDR2 YFSETQ. Trimming removed 3 bases from V and 4 bases from J; junction bases left unmatched: 10. The CDR3 loop spans 17 amino acids. CDR3 in DNA: TGCGCCAGCAGCTCAACCCCAGGGACAGGGACCACCGGGGAGCTGTTTTTT. Residues: CASSSTPGTGTTGELFF.

The chain links TRBV15 to TRBJ2-5, with D hard to call. V gave up 0 bases and J gave up 2 bases, with 7 bases separating them. CDR1 is LNHNV and CDR2 is YYDKDF in the germline V gene (reference sequence). This CDR3 is 14 amino acids long. The CDR3 protein is CATSRDRRQETQYF. CDR3 bases: TGTGCCACCAGCAGAGATAGGCGGCAAGAGACCCAGTACTTC.

This chain links TRBV4-3 with TRBJ2-2, with 13 bases fitting TRBD2. Germline V gene data show CDR1 as LGHNA and CDR2 as YSLEER. V shed 0 bases and J 5 bases; nucleotides not matched to a gene: 9. The CDR3 has 19 amino acids. The CDR3 here is CASSQDLQGLAGRTGELFF. In DNA form, the CDR3 reads TGCGCCAGCAGCCAAGATCTCCAGGGACTAGCGGGGAGAACCGGGGAGCTGTTTTTT.

In this sample, this clone turned up a few times. The J gene is TRBJ1-2, the V gene TRBV6-5; possibly TRBD1 for D (5 bases). From germline, CDR1 is MNHEY and CDR2 SVGAGI. Trimming shortened V by 0 bases and J by 2 bases, and 7 bases separated the two germline ends. The CDR3 extends over 14 amino acids. CDR3 region: CASSYSGGNYGYTF. In DNA form, the CDR3 reads TGTGCCAGCAGTTACTCGGGGGGAAACTATGGCTACACCTTC.

This chain connects TRBV7-8 to TRBJ2-1; D might be TRBD2 (6 bases). Germline lookup yields CDR1 SGHVS and CDR2 FQNEAQ. The CDR3 covers 14 residues. V was shortened by 5 bases and J by 6 bases, with 14 bases between the two germline ends. The CDR3, as DNA: TGTGCCAGCAGCCGCCGGGACTTAGGCAATGAGCAGTTCTTC. It translates to CASSRRDLGNEQFF.

The rearrangement uses TRBV18 and TRBJ1-4; 7 nucleotides line up with TRBD1. V was pared by 4 bases and J by 3 bases, with 11 bases of the junction left unmatched. The CDR3 runs 17 residues. In germline, CDR1 is KGHSH, CDR2 LQKENI. CDR3 nucleotide sequence: TGTGCCAGCTCACAATACCAGTACAGGGGTGCTAATGAAAAACTGTTTTTT. It codes for CASSQYQYRGANEKLFF.

The V and J genes are TRBV11-2 and TRBJ1-5; D gene uncertain. This CDR3 comprises 12 residues. V lost 4 bases to trimming and J lost 4 bases, with 5 bases between them. Germline V lookup: CDR1 SGHAT, CDR2 FQNNGV. In DNA, the CDR3 is TGTGCCAGCAGCTCCCCGAATCAGCCCCAGCATTTT. Protein: CASSSPNQPQHF.

The chain couples TRBV11-3 to TRBJ2-1, with D uncertain. Trimming stripped 5 bases from V and 4 bases from J, with 15 bases between. Germline CDR1 is SGHNT and CDR2 is YENEEA. The CDR3 consists of 15 residues. CDR3 bases: TGTGCCAGCAGCAAAAGGAGCGCTGCTTACAATGAGCAGTTCTTC. Translation: CASSKRSAAYNEQFF. Full variable domain (rest looked up from reference TRBV11-3 and TRBJ2-1): EAGVVQSPRYKIIEKKQPVAFWCNPISGHNTLYWYLQNLGQGPELLIRYENEEAVDDSQLPKDRFSAERLKGVDSTLKIQPAELGDSAVYLCASSKRSAAYNEQFFGPGTRLTVL.

This rearrangement joins TRBV7-9 to TRBJ2-7; D perhaps matches TRBD1 (5 bases). The germline V gene encodes CDR1 SEHNR and CDR2 FQNEAQ (reference sequence). This CDR3 is 15 amino acids long. Trimming left V 1 base short and J 0 bases short, with 10 bases between. The CDR3 DNA sequence: TGTGCCAGCAGCTTAGGGCAGGGCCTCTCCTACGAGCAGTACTTC. Protein product: CASSLGQGLSYEQYF.

J is TRBJ1-1 and V is TRBV5-1; TRBD1 matches at 7 bases. Germline V gives CDR1 SGHRS, CDR2 YFSETQ. The CDR3 spans 14 residues. V shed 1 base and J 2 bases; nucleotides not matched to a gene: 2. CDR3 sequence (DNA): TGCGCCAGCAGCTTGCGGGACAGCAACACTGAAGCTTTCTTT. Amino acid sequence: CASSLRDSNTEAFF.

A word on this clone: One end of the junction is discordant with germline, which a read error may explain. The sample holds other DNA sequences that translate to the same CDR3. The chain recombines TRBV6-5 with TRBJ2-3; possible D gene TRBD1, 7 bases. This CDR3 has 15 residues. In germline, CDR1 is MNHEY, CDR2 SVGAGI. CDR3 in DNA: TGCGCCAGCAGGCGGGACAGTTCTAACACAGATACGCAGTATTTT. Its translation: CASRRDSSNTDTQYF.

The sample holds one count of this clone. The rearrangement joins TRBV7-9 to TRBJ2-7; D may be TRBD2 (7 bases). The V gene lost 6 bases and the J gene lost 7 bases, with 19 bases spanning the gap. Germline loops: CDR1 SEHNR, CDR2 FQNEAQ (reference sequence). CDR3 size: 14 residues. This CDR3 reads CASRPVGGAGEQYF. In nucleotides, the CDR3 is TGTGCCAGCAGACCCGTTGGGGGGGCGGGGGAGCAGTACTTC.